The 16 T cell receptor beta chains listed next were all sequenced from one sample in a study of shared clonotypes between healthy human individuals. The data were produced by immunoSEQ multiplex PCR, yet TCRdb's version contains in-frame clones alone and is incomplete. The sample shows just over 2,000,000 clones, roughly 96% of them seen only once. The sample comprised naive CD4+ T cells sorted from blood. Noted subset: CD45RA+ positively selected. The receptors originated from a man aged 18 to 29 in good health.

This clone was seen a handful of times. The rearrangement uses TRBV27 and TRBJ1-6; D possibly corresponds to TRBD1 (5 bases). Germline CDR1 and CDR2: MNHEY and SMNVEV (reference sequence). Between the trimmed V and J ends, which lost 10 bases and 6 bases, there was a span of 16 bases. This CDR3 spans 14 amino acids. CDR3 loop: CATLNRLGNSPLHF. CDR3 sequence (DNA): TGTGCCACCCTGAACAGGCTCGGTAATTCACCCCTCCACTTT.

The chain joins TRBV15 to TRBJ2-1, with 8 positions matching TRBD2. CDR1 and CDR2 (germline): LNHNV, YYDKDF (reference sequence). Unmatched junction bases numbered 13, after V lost 3 bases and J lost 9 bases. The CDR3 is made up of 16 amino acids. The CDR3 coding sequence is TGTGCCACCAGCAGTAGAGATAGCGGGGCCTCAGGTGAGCAGTTCTTC. Amino acid sequence: CATSSRDSGASGEQFF.

The chain uses TRBV5-1 and TRBJ1-1; no clear D gene. This CDR3 is built from 13 residues. The V and J ends lost 4 bases and 4 bases respectively, with 11 bases between them. Germline V gene lookup returns CDR1 SGHRS and CDR2 YFSETQ. The CDR3 loop reads CASSRVGFTEAFF. CDR3 DNA sequence: TGCGCCAGCAGCAGAGTTGGGTTCACTGAAGCTTTCTTT.

The chain is built from TRBV5-1 and TRBJ2-3, with TRBD2 matching 10 bases. The germline V gene has CDR1 SGHRS and CDR2 YFSETQ. CDR3 length: 16 residues. J lost 5 bases, V lost 7 bases, and 13 bases had no gene match. In DNA, the CDR3 is TGCGCCAGCTCAAAGAGGCTAGCGGGAGCCCAAGATACGCAGTATTTT. Its protein product is CASSKRLAGAQDTQYF.

The CDR3: CASSEFLQGGIYGYTF. CDR3 coding DNA: TGTGCCAGCAGTGAGTTTCTGCAGGGGGGAATCTATGGCTACACCTTC. This rearrangement joins TRBV2 to TRBJ1-2; 7 bases are a match to TRBD1. The germline gives CDR1 SNHLY, CDR2 FYNNEI. V lost 3 bases to trimming and J lost 4 bases; unmatched junction nucleotides: 11. CDR3 length: 16 residues.

With regard to this clone: Additional DNA sequences in this sample encode the identical CDR3. This chain uses TRBV5-1 with TRBJ2-5; D not resolved. Germline loops: CDR1 SGHRS, CDR2 YFSETQ. Trimming stripped 0 bases from V and 2 bases from J, with 11 bases between. The CDR3 has 15 amino acids. CDR3: CASSLEGGRQETQYF. CDR3 DNA: TGCGCCAGCAGCTTGGAAGGCGGCAGGCAAGAGACCCAGTACTTC.

The chain joins TRBV5-6 to TRBJ2-2; no clear D gene. Deletions cut 1 base from V and 0 bases from J, with 4 bases between. CDR1 and CDR2 (germline): SGHDT, YYEEEE. This CDR3 has 14 amino acids. CDR3 nucleotides: TGTGCCAGCAGCTTGATTACGAACACCGGGGAGCTGTTTTTT. This sequence encodes CASSLITNTGELFF.

CDR3 region: CASSLEGSGWETQYF. CDR3 in DNA: TGCGCCAGCAGCTTGGAGGGGAGTGGATGGGAGACCCAGTACTTC. The genes are TRBV5-1 and TRBJ2-5; D assignment may be TRBD1 or TRBD2 (5 bases each). Germline CDR1 is SGHRS and CDR2 is YFSETQ. CDR3 size: 15 residues. V was trimmed by 0 bases and J by 5 bases, leaving 14 bases between them.

The chain is built from TRBV9 and TRBJ2-7; the D is unclear. This CDR3 has 14 residues. The V gene lost 4 bases and the J gene lost 2 bases, with 13 bases spanning the gap. Germline loops: CDR1 SGDLS, CDR2 YYNGEE. The DNA of the CDR3 is TGTGCCAGCAGCCCCCCCACGGACCCCTACGAGCAGTACTTC. Translation: CASSPPTDPYEQYF.

The chain combines TRBV19 with TRBJ2-7; tentatively, D is TRBD1 or TRBD2 (6 bases each). Germline loops: CDR1 LNHDA, CDR2 SQIVND (reference sequence). The CDR3 spans 15 residues. Trimming took 4 bases from V and 5 from J, leaving 18 bases between them. The CDR3 DNA sequence: TGTGCCAGTAGTAGTCCGGGGGCAGGGTGGAACGAGCAGTACTTC. Translating it yields CASSSPGAGWNEQYF.

This clone is a singleton in its sample. This chain uses TRBV10-3 with TRBJ2-2; 7 bases agree with TRBD1. V was clipped by 2 bases and J by 6 bases; unmatched bases: 3. This CDR3 region has 14 residues. Germline values: CDR1 ENHRY, CDR2 SYGVKD. The CDR3 reads CAISETGEAGELFF. DNA of the CDR3: TGTGCCATCAGTGAGACAGGGGAAGCCGGGGAGCTGTTTTTT.

V and J are TRBV28 and TRBJ2-3, with D perhaps TRBD1 (6 bases). Germline CDR1 is MDHEN and CDR2 is SYDVKM. The germline V and J ends were trimmed by 3 bases and 2 bases, with 9 bases remaining between them. The CDR3 is 14 residues long. CDR3 residues: CASSFRGYTDTQYF. For the CDR3, the DNA is TGTGCCAGCAGTTTCAGGGGTTACACAGATACGCAGTATTTT.

This clone was seen a single time. The CDR3 loop is CASTRGGTDTQYF. The CDR3 coding sequence is TGTGCCAGCACCAGAGGGGGGACAGATACGCAGTATTTT. V usage is TRBV7-9 and J usage is TRBJ2-3, with D perhaps TRBD1 or TRBD2 (6 bases each). This CDR3 contains 13 residues. The V and J ends lost 7 bases and 3 bases respectively, with 11 bases between them. Germline V gene data show CDR1 as SEHNR and CDR2 as FQNEAQ (reference sequence).

CDR3 DNA sequence: TGTGCCAGCAGCTTAACACAGGTGGATTATGGCTACACCTTC. It encodes CASSLTQVDYGYTF. The chain recombines TRBV7-2 with TRBJ1-2; D perhaps matches TRBD1 (5 bases). This CDR3 has 14 residues. V gave up 2 bases and J gave up 5 bases, with 12 bases separating them. Germline V gives CDR1 SGHTA, CDR2 FQGNSA.

This chain connects TRBV7-9 to TRBJ1-2; no clear D. V was clipped by 5 bases and J by 3 bases, with 10 bases between them. The CDR3 loop spans 13 amino acids. Germline-derived CDR1 and CDR2 are SEHNR and FQNEAQ (reference sequence). As DNA, the CDR3 is TGTGCCAGCAGCCTTACTGAGGACTATGGCTACACCTTC. This codes for CASSLTEDYGYTF.

The chain recombines TRBV29-1 with TRBJ1-4; D not resolved. V lost 4 bases and J lost 7, with 10 bases in between. Germline V lookup: CDR1 SQVTM, CDR2 ANQGSEA. The CDR3 runs to 12 residues. The CDR3 region is CSVGSDTEKLFF. CDR3 sequence (DNA): TGCAGCGTTGGTAGTGACACTGAAAAACTGTTTTTT.